This record looks at one T cell receptor (beta chain) sequence and its context. Random-hexamer reverse transcription was applied to about 0.5 to 1 ug RNA. TCRdb recomputed calls from the immunoSEQ multiplex PCR reads with MiXCR, one row per CDR3 protein. The table lists about 300,000 distinct CDR3 sequences, approximately 89% of them singletons. These data come from a study of CD8 T cells in Susac syndrome. The V end lost 2 bases, the J end lost 0 bases, and 4 bases lay between the germline ends. CDR3 length: 14 amino acids. Germline-derived CDR1 and CDR2 are MNHEY and SMNVEV (reference sequence). The V and J genes are TRBV27 and TRBJ2-2; D gene unclear. Sample: CD8+ T cells from PBMCs. The clonotype originates from a human donor with multiple sclerosis. CDR3 protein: CASSLVPNTGELFF. The CDR3, as DNA: TGTGCCAGCAGTTTAGTCCCGAACACCGGGGAGCTGTTTTTT.